A selection of T cell receptor beta chains follows, all from one sample in a study of blood T cell repertoires in COVID-19. Generated by immunoSEQ multiplex PCR, the TCRdb table keeps only in-frame clones and is missing some. The sample contains around 130,000 clones, around 84% of which appear only once. Sequencing used PBMCs or T cells enriched from blood (not recorded which). The source is a man aged 35 to 55 with acute COVID-19. Each CDR3 is given with its conserved first and last residue. The D gene is left open where the match is weak. Rows give clone size only sometimes, using once, few, many, or a class for an expanded clone.

cdr3_nt | cdr3_aa | v_call | d_call | j_call | clone_size
TGTGCCAGCAGTCCCTGGGGGACAGGGGGCTTCAAAGGCTACACCTTC | CASSPWGTGGFKGYTF | TRBV25-1 | TRBD1 | TRBJ1-2 | .
TGTGCCAGCAGCTTCACGGGACAGTCCACCTCTGGGGCCAACGTCCTGACTTTC | CASSFTGQSTSGANVLTF | TRBV7-8 | TRBD1 | TRBJ2-6 | .
TGTGCCAGCACCAGTTTCTACGAGCAGTACTTC | CASTSFYEQYF | TRBV21-1 | . | TRBJ2-7 | .
TGTGCCAGCAGTCTGGACAGGGCCCCGGTCGGCAATCAGCCCCAGCATTTT | CASSLDRAPVGNQPQHF | TRBV28 | TRBD1 | TRBJ1-5 | .
TGTGCCAGCTCACCGCGGGACAGAATCAACACTGAAGCTTTCTTT | CASSPRDRINTEAFF | TRBV18 | TRBD1 | TRBJ1-1 | few
TGCGCCAGCAGTCTGGGCAGGACCTGCGGGGGGGCTCCCCCCGAGCAGTACTTC | CASSLGRTCGGAPPEQYF | TRBV23-1 | TRBD2 | TRBJ2-7 | .
TGTGCCAGCAGCCAATCGATGGGCCCCTACGAGCAGTACTTC | CASSQSMGPYEQYF | TRBV16 | . | TRBJ2-7 | .
TGTGCCAGCAGCCGTGGAACTAGCGGGAACACCGGGGAGCTGTTTTTT | CASSRGTSGNTGELFF | TRBV7-9 | TRBD2 | TRBJ2-2 | once
TGTGCCAGCATCGATCAGGGGGAGACTGAAGCTTTCTTT | CASIDQGETEAFF | TRBV6-6 | TRBD1 | TRBJ1-1 | .
TGTGCCAGCAGCCAAGATTGGGGACAGGGTATCGAGCAGTACTTC | CASSQDWGQGIEQYF | TRBV3-1/TRBV3-2 | TRBD1 | TRBJ2-7 | .
TGTGCCAGCAGCCTCGGAGCCTACTACAATGAGCAGTTCTTC | CASSLGAYYNEQFF | TRBV13 | . | TRBJ2-1 | .
TGTGCCAGCCAGGGGGGAAACAACAATCAGCCCCAGCATTTT | CASQGGNNNQPQHF | TRBV2 | TRBD1 | TRBJ1-5 | .
TGCGCCAGCAGCTTGGTGGTCAGACCGGGCACTGAAGCTTTCTTT | CASSLVVRPGTEAFF | TRBV5-1 | . | TRBJ1-1 | .
TGTGCCAGTAGCCGCGACAGTGTGTCTGGAAACACCATATATTTT | CASSRDSVSGNTIYF | TRBV19 | . | TRBJ1-3 | .
TGTGCCAGCTCACCACCTGGTTCAGCGGGAGGGGGGAATGAGCAGTTCTTC | CASSPPGSAGGGNEQFF | TRBV18 | TRBD2 | TRBJ2-1 | .
TGTGCCACCAGTGATTGGACAGGAGACACCGGGGAGCTGTTTTTT | CATSDWTGDTGELFF | TRBV24-1 | TRBD1 | TRBJ2-2 | .
TGTGCCAGCTCAGGACAGGGGGCGCAAGAAAAACTGTTTTTT | CASSGQGAQEKLFF | TRBV18 | TRBD1 | TRBJ1-4 | .
TGTGCCAGCAGCCCCACTAGGGTCAACGAGCAGTACTTC | CASSPTRVNEQYF | TRBV6-2/TRBV6-3 | . | TRBJ2-7 | .
TGTGCCAGCAGTGGGACTAGCGGGAGGGGGAACACCGGGGAGCTGTTTTTT | CASSGTSGRGNTGELFF | TRBV2 | TRBD2 | TRBJ2-2 | .
TGCGCCAGCAGCTTGGGACAGGGAAGGTTTGACACCATATATTTT | CASSLGQGRFDTIYF | TRBV5-1 | TRBD1 | TRBJ1-3 | .
TGTGCCAGCAGTCCAGGGATCGGCACTGAAGCTTTCTTT | CASSPGIGTEAFF | TRBV27 | . | TRBJ1-1 | .
TGCGCCAGCAGTGACTCCTTAGGGGGAGGGACTGAAGCTTTCTTT | CASSDSLGGGTEAFF | TRBV10-2 | . | TRBJ1-1 | .
TGTGCCAGTAGTGATACCGGGACAGGGAATGAAAAACTGTTTTTT | CASSDTGTGNEKLFF | TRBV19 | TRBD1 | TRBJ1-4 | .
TGTGCCAGCCAGGACACCCTCCGGGACGAGCAGTACTTC | CASQDTLRDEQYF | TRBV28 | . | TRBJ2-7 | .
TGTGCCAGCAGCCAATCGGGTGGACAGTCCTATGGCTACACCTTC | CASSQSGGQSYGYTF | TRBV16 | . | TRBJ1-2 | .
TGTGCCAGCAGCTTAAATCCGGGGGGCTTATACAATGAGCAGTTCTTC | CASSLNPGGLYNEQFF | TRBV7-8 | . | TRBJ2-1 | .
TGTGCCAGCAGCCCGACTAGCGGGACCCACAATGAGCAGTTCTTC | CASSPTSGTHNEQFF | TRBV7-3 | TRBD2 | TRBJ2-1 | .
TGTGCCAGCTCACCAGTCGAACAGAACAATGAGCAGTTCTTC | CASSPVEQNNEQFF | TRBV18 | . | TRBJ2-1 | .
TGTGCCAGCAGTGGCCCTAGCGGGGGCTCCTACGAGCAGTACTTC | CASSGPSGGSYEQYF | TRBV28 | TRBD2 | TRBJ2-7 | few
TGTGCCAGCAGTTGGGGGGGGACGGATGGTGAGCAGTACTTC | CASSWGGTDGEQYF | TRBV27 | TRBD2 | TRBJ2-7 | .
TGTGCCAGCTCACAGGGACAGGAGGCTGGCTACACCTTC | CASSQGQEAGYTF | TRBV18 | TRBD1 | TRBJ1-2 | .
TGTGCCAGCAGCTTAGGAGGTCCCTCCTACGAGCAGTACTTC | CASSLGGPSYEQYF | TRBV5-4 | . | TRBJ2-7 | once
TGTGCCACCAGTGACCCGACAGGGGCCCAAGAGACCCAGTACTTC | CATSDPTGAQETQYF | TRBV24-1 | TRBD1 | TRBJ2-5 | .